What follows describes a single T cell receptor (beta chain). Its antigen is undetermined. This sample was included in a study of brain T cells in children with intractable seizures. Broader study findings: Clones missing pre-surgery may reflect undersampling of that blood sample. Patients' HCMV serostatus was unknown; virus specificity rests on CDR3 similarity alone.

Here immunoSEQ multiplex PCR was the method, and the copy in TCRdb shows in-frame clones only, minus some. The sample consists of 300,000 to 400,000 clones, 93% of them appearing once. Time point in this sample: blood from clinic visit 5 months post-surgery; TSC patient then seizure free. The sequenced cases were selected for having the highest brain T cell transcript signatures. Sequenced material: peripheral blood, taken roughly 5 months after surgery. This TCR was recovered from a boy under two years old with tuberous sclerosis and intractable seizures.

The DNA for the CDR3 is TGTGCCAGCAGGTCGATCGGGGAGCTGTTTTTT. As protein: CASRSIGELFF. The rearrangement links TRBV12-3 or TRBV12-4 to TRBJ2-2; no firm D call. The CDR3 is 11 residues long. V lost 6 bases and J lost 7, with 6 bases in between.